One sample yielded the 32 T cell receptor beta chains listed below, sequenced in a study of T cell repertoires in cytomegalovirus infection. Their antigen targets remain unknown. TCRdb re-called the reads with MiXCR, one entry per CDR3 protein. Of about a million distinct CDR3 sequences in the sample, around 32% are singletons; the top ten hold around an eighth. The sample here was cultured CD8+ T cells from PBMCs, taken from culture after CMV antigen stimulation. All receptors come from a human donor in good health (CMV status not recorded). Some clones in this sample may be carry-over from other donors' samples.

The chain is built from TRBV7-9 and TRBJ1-5; D remains ambiguous. The V and J ends lost 7 bases and 6 bases respectively, with 10 bases between them. The CDR3 is 12 residues long. Per the germline V gene, CDR1 is SEHNR and CDR2 is FQNEAQ (reference sequence). The CDR3 DNA follows: TGTGCCAGCACCGACGGCGGTCAGCCCCAGCATTTT. This translates into CASTDGGQPQHF.

In DNA form, the CDR3 reads TGTGCCAGCAGTTTATTCTGGGGAACAGATACGCAGTATTTT. Its protein product is CASSLFWGTDTQYF. The chain joins TRBV27 to TRBJ2-3; D gene uncertain. V was shortened by 1 base and J by 3 bases, with 8 bases between the two germline ends. CDR3 length equals 14 residues. Per germline, CDR1 MNHEY and CDR2 SMNVEV (reference sequence).

Many counts were recorded for this clonotype. This chain links TRBV6-5 with TRBJ1-3; maybe TRBD1 (5 bases). Germline lookup yields CDR1 MNHEY and CDR2 SVGAGI. V was clipped by 3 bases and J by 3 bases, with 9 bases between them. The CDR3 sequence is 14 residues long. CDR3 DNA: TGTGCCAGCAGTTATGGGGGAAGTGGAAACACCATATATTTT. The encoded protein is CASSYGGSGNTIYF.

CDR3 sequence (DNA): TGTGCCAGCAGTGCCCTCAGCACTGAAGCTTTCTTT. It specifies CASSALSTEAFF. The chain is built from TRBV6-1 and TRBJ1-1; D is ambiguous. V dropped 4 bases and J dropped 4 bases, with 7 bases sitting between them. Germline CDR1 reads MNHNS; CDR2 reads SASEGT. The CDR3 is 12 residues long.

The chain employs TRBV12-3 or TRBV12-4 and TRBJ2-7, with D possibly TRBD2 on 5 matching bases. This CDR3 region has 16 residues. The germline V and J ends were trimmed by 6 bases and 7 bases, with 25 bases remaining between them. The chain's CDR3 is CASRSSARVAPREQYF. In nucleotides, the CDR3 is TGTGCCAGCAGATCCAGTGCGAGGGTGGCCCCCCGGGAGCAGTACTTC.

V and J are TRBV7-9 and TRBJ2-3; TRBD1 might be the D (6 bases). CDR3 length equals 15 residues. Germline values: CDR1 SEHNR, CDR2 FQNEAQ (reference sequence). Trimming took 0 bases from V and 0 from J, leaving 7 bases between them. The CDR3 nucleotides are TGTGCCAGCAGCTTAGCCAGGGGCAGCACAGATACGCAGTATTTT. Translation gives CASSLARGSTDTQYF.

The J gene is TRBJ1-6, the V gene TRBV11-1; 8 nucleotides line up with TRBD1. The CDR3 consists of 15 residues. The germline V gene has CDR1 SGHAT and CDR2 FQDESV (reference sequence). The J segment lost 9 bases and the V segment lost 1 base, leaving 5 bases of the junction unmatched. The CDR3 loop reads CASSLEGQAFSPLHF. DNA of the CDR3: TGTGCCAGCAGCTTAGAGGGACAGGCGTTTTCACCCCTCCACTTT.

The chain uses TRBV6-5 and TRBJ1-1; 8 bases map to TRBD1. This CDR3 is 15 amino acids long. Germline CDR1 reads MNHEY; CDR2 reads SVGAGI. J lost 10 bases, V lost 5 bases, and 15 bases had no gene match. CDR3 amino acids: CASSQGQGVPFGAFF. The DNA of the CDR3 is TGTGCCAGCAGTCAAGGACAGGGAGTCCCATTTGGAGCTTTCTTT.

This clonotype was picked up many times. The CDR3 nucleotides are TGTGCCAGCAGCTCTGGAGGTCCACAGCGACGGACCCAGTACTTC. Its translation is CASSSGGPQRRTQYF. The chain uses TRBV7-6 and TRBJ2-5; D might be TRBD2 (5 bases). The CDR3 runs to 15 residues. Germline CDR1 and CDR2: SGHVS and FNYEAQ. V lost 4 bases to trimming and J lost 7 bases, with 19 bases between them.

This clonotype was counted a few times. The chain carries TRBV7-6 and TRBJ2-2; 8 bases agree with TRBD2. Germline V gene sequence: CDR1 SGHVS, CDR2 FNYEAQ. This CDR3 has 16 amino acids. V was clipped by 1 base and J by 7 bases; unmatched bases: 8. The CDR3 region is CASSLGRAGAIGELFF. The CDR3 nucleotides are TGTGCCAGCAGCTTAGGTCGAGCGGGGGCGATCGGGGAGCTGTTTTTT.

In its sample, this clonotype was seen many times. The chain links TRBV12-3 or TRBV12-4 to TRBJ2-1; D might be TRBD1 or TRBD2, each matching 6 bases. V was shortened by 4 bases and J by 8 bases, with 18 bases between the two germline ends. This CDR3 comprises 15 residues. CDR3 bases: TGTGCCAGCAGTTATGGGGGGCCGGCTGTTCATGAGCAGTTCTTC. Translated, it gives CASSYGGPAVHEQFF.

The chain employs TRBV5-1 and TRBJ2-1; TRBD2 aligns across 9 bases. The trim removed 3 bases at V and 9 bases at J, leaving 7 bases unmatched. Germline V gene data show CDR1 as SGHRS and CDR2 as YFSETQ. The CDR3 is made up of 14 amino acids. This CDR3 reads CASSYVGAGGEQFF. CDR3 DNA: TGCGCCAGCAGCTATGTCGGAGCGGGGGGTGAGCAGTTCTTC. Full variable domain (missing parts from reference TRBV5-1 and TRBJ2-1): KAGVTQTPRYLIKTRGQQVTLSCSPISGHRSVSWYQQTPGQGLQFLFEYFSETQRNKGNFPGRFSGRQFSNSRSEMNVSTLELGDSALYLCASSYVGAGGEQFFGPGTRLTVL.

This clonotype was observed a few times. The V gene is TRBV15, the J gene TRBJ2-2; D perhaps matches TRBD2 (6 bases). Trimming left V 3 bases short and J 3 bases short, with 14 bases between. Germline V gene sequence: CDR1 LNHNV, CDR2 YYDKDF (reference sequence). The CDR3 spans 16 residues. CDR3 nucleotides: TGTGCCACCAGCAGTTGGGACTCCCCAGACACCGGGGAGCTGTTTTTT. This translates into CATSSWDSPDTGELFF.

There are a few counts of this clonotype. The CDR3, as DNA: TGTGCCAGCAGCCGGGGGTTCATGGGTTCTAGCACAGATACGCAGTATTTT. Encoded protein: CASSRGFMGSSTDTQYF. The chain recombines TRBV11-2 with TRBJ2-3, with D maybe TRBD2 (6 bases). Germline V gene sequence: CDR1 SGHAT, CDR2 FQNNGV. Trimming removed 5 bases at V and 0 bases at J, with 18 bases between. The length of the CDR3 is 17 residues.

The V gene is TRBV14, the J gene TRBJ2-1; D is unresolved. Germline assignment: CDR1 SGHDN and CDR2 FVKESK. This CDR3 comprises 13 residues. The V gene lost 9 bases and the J gene lost 9 bases, with 18 bases spanning the gap. The CDR3 loop is CASRMRGEGEQFF. CDR3 DNA: TGTGCCAGTCGGATGCGTGGGGAAGGTGAGCAGTTCTTC.

As concerns this clonotype: An end of the junction differs from the germline gene, which may be a read error. The chain joins TRBV7-6 to TRBJ2-5; D is undetermined. Germline V gene sequence: CDR1 SGHVS, CDR2 FNYEAQ. The CDR3 covers 13 residues. The CDR3 DNA reads as TGTGCCAGCAGCCGCATTCGGCAAGATACCCAGTACTTC. The encoded protein is CASSRIRQDTQYF.

Turning to this clonotype: Sequence at one end of the junction differs from germline and may be a read error. The chain links TRBV6-5 to TRBJ2-2; unclear D gene. This CDR3 region has 13 residues. Germline-derived CDR1 and CDR2 are MNHEY and SVGAGI. The CDR3 DNA is TGTGTCAGCAGTTACTTTAACACCGGGGAGCTGTTTTTT. This sequence encodes CVSSYFNTGELFF.

Remarks on this clonotype: At one end the junction does not follow the germline gene, possibly because of a read error. V usage is TRBV5-3 and J usage is TRBJ2-3; TRBD2 matches at 12 bases. TRBV5-3 is annotated as an ORF whose role is uncertain. CDR3 length equals 16 residues. The CDR3 DNA reads TGTGCCAGCAGCTGGGCTAGCGGGGGGGCAACAGATACGCAGTATTTT. It codes for CASSWASGGATDTQYF.

This clonotype came up once. The chain combines TRBV27 with TRBJ1-2, with 7 bases matching TRBD1. The CDR3 sequence is 11 residues long. Germline V gene data show CDR1 as MNHEY and CDR2 as SMNVEV (reference sequence). V was pared by 10 bases and J by 5 bases, with 4 bases of the junction left unmatched. CDR3 sequence reads: CATKGQYGYTF. The CDR3 region has the DNA TGTGCCACCAAGGGACAGTATGGCTACACCTTC.

This chain links TRBV12-3 or TRBV12-4 with TRBJ2-5, with 13 bases aligning to TRBD2. The CDR3 spans 16 residues. V was clipped by 6 bases and J by 0 bases; unmatched bases: 4. CDR3 protein: CASRRTSGGNQETQYF. The CDR3 bases are TGTGCCAGCAGACGGACTAGCGGGGGAAACCAAGAGACCCAGTACTTC.

The chain joins TRBV7-9 to TRBJ2-1; 9 bases align to TRBD2. The CDR3 is 16 amino acids. Germline trimming cut 4 bases from V and 5 bases from J; bases unmatched to any gene: 9. Germline V gene lookup returns CDR1 SEHNR and CDR2 FQNEAQ (reference sequence). The CDR3 region has the DNA TGTGCCAGCAGCTGGACTAGCGAGGGGTTGGACAATGAGCAGTTCTTC. This sequence encodes CASSWTSEGLDNEQFF.

The J gene is TRBJ2-2, the V gene TRBV25-1; a weak D match, TRBD2 (6 bases). CDR3 length equals 17 residues. V was clipped by 4 bases and J by 4 bases, with 19 bases between them. The germline gives CDR1 MGHDK, CDR2 SYGVNS. In DNA form, the CDR3 reads TGTGCCAGCAGTGTTCACAGGCGCAACGGGGGCACCGGGGAGCTGTTTTTT. Translation gives CASSVHRRNGGTGELFF.

This clonotype was counted a single time. The chain carries TRBV7-3 and TRBJ2-1; 11 nucleotides line up with TRBD2. The CDR3 is 15 residues long. Trimming removed 4 bases from V and 7 bases from J; junction bases left unmatched: 6. From germline, CDR1 is SGHTA and CDR2 FQGTGA. CDR3 in amino acids: CASSSASGGQNEQFF. As DNA, the CDR3 is TGTGCCAGCAGCTCCGCTAGCGGGGGGCAGAATGAGCAGTTCTTC.

The chain recombines TRBV7-3 with TRBJ2-2, with D maybe TRBD1 (6 bases). Trimming removed 2 bases at V and 6 bases at J, with 13 bases between. This CDR3 contains 15 residues. Germline V gene data show CDR1 as SGHTA and CDR2 as FQGTGA. The CDR3 nucleotides are TGTGCCAGCAGCTTAGTGAGGACAGCAGCCGGGGAGCTGTTTTTT. The encoded protein is CASSLVRTAAGELFF.

This clonotype has only a few counts. This sequence joins TRBV4-2 and TRBJ1-1; 7 bases agree with TRBD1. The CDR3 totals 16 residues. With V trimmed by 1 base and J by 0 bases, 5 bases remained unmatched. Germline V CDR1 and CDR2: LGHNA, YNFKEQ. CDR3 in DNA: TGTGCCAGCAGCCAAGTCGGTGACAGGGTGAACACTGAAGCTTTCTTT. Residues: CASSQVGDRVNTEAFF.

The chain recombines TRBV20-1 with TRBJ1-2; D not resolved. V was pared by 3 bases and J by 4 bases, with 15 bases between. The length of the CDR3 is 14 residues. Germline loops: CDR1 DFQATT, CDR2 SNEGSKA (reference sequence). The CDR3 nucleotides are TGCAGTGCTAGCGATCTCGACTTCGCCTATGGCTACACCTTC. Protein: CSASDLDFAYGYTF.

Worth noting for this clonotype: A much larger clone differs from this one at a single base, so this may be a read error. The V call is TRBV9, the J call TRBJ1-2; 8 bases map to TRBD1. CDR1 and CDR2 from the germline V gene are SGDLS and YYNGEE. There are 12 residues in the CDR3. J gave up 4 bases and V 7 bases, and 3 bases lay outside the gene matches. CDR3 nucleotides: TGTGCCAGCGCGGACAGGGTCTATGGCTACACCTTC. Its protein product is CASADRVYGYTF.

The rearrangement uses TRBV4-1 and TRBJ2-5; no reliable D call. Germline CDR1 and CDR2: MGHRA and YSYEKL. CDR3 length: 14 amino acids. Deletions cut 3 bases from V and 3 bases from J, with 11 bases between. The CDR3 here is CASSQVGLEETQYF. In DNA form, the CDR3 reads TGCGCCAGCAGCCAGGTCGGTCTAGAAGAGACCCAGTACTTC.

The rearrangement links TRBV27 to TRBJ2-2; the D is unclear. The CDR3 spans 13 residues. V was shortened by 5 bases and J by 3 bases, with 7 bases between the two germline ends. The germline V gene has CDR1 MNHEY and CDR2 SMNVEV (reference sequence). The DNA of the CDR3 is TGTGCCAGCAGTGGCTCCTACACCGGGGAGCTGTTTTTT. This gives the protein CASSGSYTGELFF.

This clonotype was seen only once. The gene calls are TRBV19 and TRBJ2-2; 10 nucleotides agree with TRBD1. V shed 10 bases, J shed 7 bases, and the junction held 9 bases outside the gene matches. CDR1 is LNHDA and CDR2 is SQIVND in the germline V gene (reference sequence). CDR3 length equals 14 residues. The DNA for the CDR3 is TGTGCCACTACCCGACAGGGGGCCGTCGGGGAGCTGTTTTTT. Protein: CATTRQGAVGELFF.

The chain couples TRBV6-6 to TRBJ2-2, with D perhaps matching TRBD2 (6 bases). This CDR3 has 14 amino acids. Germline V gives CDR1 MNHNY, CDR2 SVGAGI (reference sequence). The germline V and J ends were trimmed by 1 base and 4 bases, with 7 bases remaining between them. CDR3 sequence: CASSYLGLTGELFF. In DNA form, the CDR3 reads TGTGCCAGCAGTTACTTGGGACTCACCGGGGAGCTGTTTTTT.

This chain links TRBV5-6 with TRBJ2-7; TRBD1 agrees at 11 bases. This CDR3 is 16 amino acids long. J gave up 4 bases and V 4 bases, and 10 bases lay outside the gene matches. CDR1 and CDR2 from the germline V gene are SGHDT and YYEEEE. CDR3 residues: CASSDGQGANWYEQYF. The CDR3 DNA reads as TGTGCCAGCAGCGACGGACAGGGGGCGAATTGGTACGAGCAGTACTTC.